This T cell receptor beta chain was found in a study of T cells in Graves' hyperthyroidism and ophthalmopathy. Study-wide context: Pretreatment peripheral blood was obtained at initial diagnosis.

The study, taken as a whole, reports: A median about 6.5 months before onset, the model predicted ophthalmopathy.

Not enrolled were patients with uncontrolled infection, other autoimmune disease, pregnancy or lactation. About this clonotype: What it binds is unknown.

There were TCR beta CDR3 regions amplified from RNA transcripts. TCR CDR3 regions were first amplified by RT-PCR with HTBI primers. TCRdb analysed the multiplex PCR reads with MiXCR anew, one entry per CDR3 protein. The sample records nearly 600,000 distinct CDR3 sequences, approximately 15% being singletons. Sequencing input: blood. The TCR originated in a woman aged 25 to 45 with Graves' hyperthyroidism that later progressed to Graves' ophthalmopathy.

The CDR3 loop is CATFDMNTEAFF. CDR3 in DNA: TGCGCCACCTTTGACATGAACACTGAAGCTTTCTTT. The V gene is TRBV4-1, the J gene TRBJ1-1; D remains unclear. CDR1 and CDR2 from the germline V gene are MGHRA and YSYEKL. The ends were cut back, 10 bases at V and 0 bases at J, with 9 bases in the middle. The CDR3 contains 12 residues.